The entry that follows covers one T cell receptor beta chain sequence. This clonotype was observed at least ten times. It lacks a known antigen. No base qualities exist here, and no much larger clone lies one base off it. This sample is drawn from a study of T cells in Graves' hyperthyroidism and ophthalmopathy (dated by TCRdb to about 2019). Study-wide context: Peripheral blood samples were taken at the time of initial diagnosis, prior to any treatment. A discovery cohort of approximately 97 patients, 43 with Graves' ophthalmopathy and about 58 with stable Graves' hyperthyroidism, was used to find distinguishing TCR V-J signatures. An independent validation cohort of under 20 hyperthyroidism patients and about 16 patients who later progressed to ophthalmopathy tested prospective prediction of ophthalmopathy. For training and testing, the 100 or so patients in the discovery cohort were randomly divided in a 7:3 ratio. The study also compared thyroid tissue and blood T-cell repertoires from roughly six Graves' hyperthyroidism patients. After blood sampling, hyperthyroidism patients were treated with methimazole at a starting dose of 30 mg daily, and ophthalmopathy patients were treated with high-dose intravenous methylprednisolone. The paper describes TCR Vbeta CDR3 sequencing of 130 to 150 peripheral blood samples, made up of 43 ophthalmopathy patients, 70 to 80 hyperthyroidism patients and 17 progressor patients. Study-wide findings and limitations: A 13 V-J signature model separated ophthalmopathy from stable hyperthyroidism, with approximately 86% sensitivity and 81% to 83% specificity in cross-validation and 80%/75% in testing. No statistical method was used to set the sample size in advance, and investigators knew the group allocation. In validation, progression to ophthalmopathy was predicted by the model with 70.59% sensitivity and 72.22% specificity, a median of roughly 6.4 months before onset. Most expanded thyroid clonotypes (frequency above 0.001) were also found in blood, which suggests that blood repertoires may mirror thyroid immune responses.

CDR1 and CDR2 (SNHLY, FYNNEI) derive from the germline V gene. Inclusive of the bounding cysteine and phenylalanine, the CDR3 is 15 residues long. Only the CDR3 DNA is retained, 45 bases long and in frame from the first base. V is reduced by 5 bases and J by 0 bases, leaving a spacing of 8 bases between them. A patient counted as having stable Graves' hyperthyroidism if no progression to ophthalmopathy occurred over 18 months of follow-up. The hyperthyroidism patients were between 18 and 65 years old and newly diagnosed, with a disease duration of less than 2 months. Patients with uncontrolled infections, other autoimmune diseases, pregnancy or lactation were excluded. Clinical symptoms, serum thyroxine and TRAb, thyroid ultrasound, and orbital computed tomography formed the basis for the diagnoses. Ficoll-Paque density gradient centrifugation was used to isolate PBMCs from 8 to 10 ml of fresh peripheral blood. Trizol reagent was used to extract total RNA, and RNA quality was then checked on an Agilent 2100 Bioanalyzer.

The TCR beta CDR3 regions were amplified from the RNA transcripts. For the first round of RT-PCR on the TCR CDR3, the HTBI primer set was used together with the Qiagen OneStep RT-PCR kit. Libraries were constructed in a second round of multiplex PCR, after which size selection and purification were performed. Libraries were sequenced paired-end with 100 bp reads on an Illumina HiSeq2000. From the authors' description of their analysis: Raw data were processed with SOAPnuke, discarding reads with adapters, uncalled bases, mean Phred below 15, or no exact constant-primer or identifier match. COPE v1.2.5 was used to merge the high-quality paired reads, and each unique nucleotide sequence was defined as a clonotype. MiTCR v1.1 was used to align clonotypes to the IMGT TRBV, TRBD and TRBJ reference segments. Only V-J combinations with frequency above 0.0001, covering approximately 99% of repertoires, were analysed. A TCS score was defined as the ratio between F50 (clonal expansion) and ExV (chaos), using BLOSUM62-based TCRdist between CDR3 peptides within each V-J. Welch's t-statistics and random forest reduced 500 to 650 V-J features to 10 to 15, which were used in a naive Bayes classifier (R e1071). TCRdb's own reprocessing of the public reads used fastp at Q25 and MiXCR and kept productive beta chains. Rows matching on CDR3 protein sequence are summarized as one entry with the most common DNA and genes. TCRdb, not the original authors, processed these V and J calls. For this sample the table gives 300,000 or so distinct CDR3 sequences, of which roughly 18% were detected only once. The ten largest account for about half of the sample.

Sequenced sample: blood. The clonotype comes from a woman aged 45-65 years with Graves' hyperthyroidism. The rearrangement combines TRBV2 with TRBJ1-6; no D gene can be assigned with confidence. The CDR3 here reads CASSSESSYNSPLHF. The nucleotide sequence reads as follows: TGTGCCAGCAGTAGCGAGAGCTCCTATAATTCACCCCTCCACTTT. The variable domain in full, with residues beyond the CDR3 obtained from the reference TRBV2 and TRBJ1-6 genes, is EPEVTQTPSHQVTQMGQEVILRCVPISNHLYFYWYRQILGQKVEFLVSFYNNEISEKSEIFDDQFSVERPDGSNFTLKIRSTKLEDSAMYFCASSSESSYNSPLHFGNGTRLTVT.